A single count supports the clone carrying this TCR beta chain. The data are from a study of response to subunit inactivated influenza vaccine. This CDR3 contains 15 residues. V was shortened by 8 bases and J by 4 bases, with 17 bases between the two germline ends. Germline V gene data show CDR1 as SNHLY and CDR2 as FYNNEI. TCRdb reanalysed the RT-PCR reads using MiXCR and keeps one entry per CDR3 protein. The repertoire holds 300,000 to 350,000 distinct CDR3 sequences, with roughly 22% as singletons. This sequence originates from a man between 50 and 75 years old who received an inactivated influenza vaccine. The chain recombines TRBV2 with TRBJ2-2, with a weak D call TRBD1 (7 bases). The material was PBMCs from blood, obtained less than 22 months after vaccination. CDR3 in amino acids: CASGTLEGATGELFF. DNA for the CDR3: TGTGCCAGCGGGACCTTGGAGGGGGCCACCGGGGAGCTGTTTTTT. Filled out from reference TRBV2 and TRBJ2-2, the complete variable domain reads EPEVTQTPSHQVTQMGQEVILRCVPISNHLYFYWYRQILGQKVEFLVSFYNNEISEKSEIFDDQFSVERPDGSNFTLKIRSTKLEDSAMYFCASGTLEGATGELFFGEGSRLTVL.